Below are 18 T cell receptor beta chains sequenced from a single sample in a study of a mutant IDH1 vaccine in newly diagnosed glioma. As for time point: week 35, safety follow-up. Vaccination comprised doses that each held 300 ug of mutant IDH1 20-mer peptide, plus topical imiquimod. These TCRs' antigens remain unknown. The assay was immunoSEQ multiplex PCR, and TCRdb's table has in-frame clones only and misses some. The table includes tens of thousands of clones, less than 90% detected once. The specimen comprised PBMCs, sampled from a glioma patient whose treatment included an IDH1 peptide vaccine. These receptors originate from a man between 18 and 29 years old with glioma.

In DNA form, the CDR3 reads TGTGCCAGCAGCTTAGCGCAGGGGCAGCCCCAGCATTTT. Protein product: CASSLAQGQPQHF. The V gene is TRBV7-2, the J gene TRBJ1-5; a possible D gene is TRBD1 (6 bases). V was shortened by 0 bases and J by 7 bases, with 7 bases between the two germline ends. The germline V gene has CDR1 SGHTA and CDR2 FQGNSA. The CDR3 sequence is 13 residues long.

The V gene is TRBV4-1, the J gene TRBJ1-1, with 8 positions matching TRBD1. CDR1 MGHRA and CDR2 YSYEKL come from the germline V gene. The CDR3 has 17 residues. V lost 1 base to trimming and J lost 3 bases; unmatched junction nucleotides: 10. The CDR3 DNA follows: TGCGCCAGCAGCCAAGCCGACGGGAGGACAGGGTACACTGAAGCTTTCTTT. Its translation is CASSQADGRTGYTEAFF.

This chain links TRBV11-2 with TRBJ1-1, with TRBD1 identical over 7 bases. The CDR3 loop spans 14 amino acids. Germline CDR1 is SGHAT and CDR2 is FQNNGV. V trimming: 2 bases; J trimming: 6 bases; junction bases outside the gene matches: 6. CDR3 residues: CASSLIQGGAEAFF. CDR3 in DNA: TGTGCCAGCAGCTTAATCCAGGGGGGTGCTGAAGCTTTCTTT. The complete variable domain, with remaining parts taken from reference TRBV11-2 and TRBJ1-1, reads EAGVAQSPRYKIIEKRQSVAFWCNPISGHATLYWYQQILGQGPKLLIQFQNNGVVDDSQLPKDRFSAERLKGVDSTLKIQPAKLEDSAVYLCASSLIQGGAEAFFGQGTRLTVV.

The genes are TRBV6-1 and TRBJ2-7, with a tentative D call TRBD2 (5 bases). V lost 5 bases, J lost 6 bases, and 17 bases lay in between. Per germline, CDR1 MNHNS and CDR2 SASEGT. The CDR3 length is 14 residues. The CDR3 bases are TGTGCCAGCAGTACCACCGCGGGCCTTGGCGAGCAGTACTTC. Translating gives CASSTTAGLGEQYF.

The chain uses TRBV11-2 and TRBJ2-7; D may be TRBD2 (6 bases). This CDR3 has 19 amino acids. Trimming cost V 4 bases and J 2 bases, with 27 bases left between them. CDR1 and CDR2 from the germline V gene are SGHAT and FQNNGV. This CDR3 is CASSSLGGFGEATPYEQYF. CDR3 coding DNA: TGTGCCAGCAGCTCCCTCGGAGGCTTTGGGGAGGCGACTCCCTACGAGCAGTACTTC.

The genes are TRBV28 and TRBJ2-5; no clear D gene. This CDR3 region has 14 residues. Germline CDR1 MDHEN, CDR2 SYDVKM. V was clipped by 3 bases and J by 4 bases, with 12 bases between them. The CDR3, as DNA: TGTGCCAGCAGTTTTGACCGGAACAGAGAGACCCAGTACTTC. Its protein is CASSFDRNRETQYF.

This chain joins TRBV5-5 and TRBJ1-2; 7 nucleotides match TRBD1. V was pared by 0 bases and J by 4 bases, with 9 bases of the junction left unmatched. Germline loops: CDR1 SGHKS, CDR2 YYEKEE (reference sequence). The CDR3 length is 16 residues. The CDR3 coding sequence is TGTGCCAGCAGCTTGGCCCGGTCAGGGGGGGCCTATGGCTACACCTTC. Protein: CASSLARSGGAYGYTF.

The V gene is TRBV2, the J gene TRBJ2-3; possible D gene TRBD2, 7 bases. The V end lost 6 bases, the J end lost 3 bases, and 16 bases lay between the germline ends. There are 15 residues in the CDR3. Germline V gene lookup returns CDR1 SNHLY and CDR2 FYNNEI. Written as DNA, the CDR3 is TGTGCCAGCAGCCGGGGGAGGGGGTATACAGATACGCAGTATTTT. Protein sequence: CASSRGRGYTDTQYF.

The chain has TRBV6-6 and TRBJ2-3; D might be TRBD1 or TRBD2, each matching 5 bases. The CDR3 contains 16 residues. Trimming pared 6 bases from V and 0 bases from J, leaving 16 bases between. Germline V gene data show CDR1 as MNHNY and CDR2 as SVGAGI (reference sequence). CDR3 residues: CASSRGTAPSTDTQYF. The CDR3 nucleotides read TGTGCCAGCAGCCGTGGGACGGCACCTAGCACAGATACGCAGTATTTT.

V usage is TRBV6-5 and J usage is TRBJ1-1; 7 nucleotides line up with TRBD1. The trim removed 5 bases at V and 1 base at J, leaving 7 bases unmatched. From germline, CDR1 is MNHEY and CDR2 SVGAGI. This CDR3 region has 15 residues. The DNA for the CDR3 is TGTGCCAGCAGTACGGCGACAGGGCGGAACACTGAAGCTTTCTTT. This gives the protein CASSTATGRNTEAFF.

This clone was seen only a few times. The gene calls are TRBV19 and TRBJ1-3, with D uncertain. The CDR3 spans 15 residues. Trimming shortened V by 1 base and J by 1 base, and 8 bases separated the two germline ends. CDR1 is LNHDA and CDR2 is SQIVND in the germline V gene (reference sequence). The CDR3 nucleotides read TGTGCCAGTAGTATAGGACCCGAATCTGGAAACACCATATATTTT. It yields the protein CASSIGPESGNTIYF.

This chain connects TRBV15 to TRBJ2-6, with D unclear. Per germline, CDR1 LNHNV and CDR2 YYDKDF (reference sequence). The germline V and J ends were trimmed by 1 base and 1 base, with 2 bases remaining between them. The CDR3 covers 14 residues. The CDR3 protein is CATSRGSGANVLTF. CDR3 DNA: TGTGCCACCAGCAGAGGTTCTGGGGCCAACGTCCTGACTTTC.

This clone was recorded only once. The rearrangement uses TRBV19 and TRBJ1-2; 7 nucleotides agree with TRBD1. Germline CDR1 is LNHDA and CDR2 is SQIVND (reference sequence). This CDR3 comprises 13 residues. V dropped 4 bases and J dropped 6; count of bases not matched to a gene: 5. DNA of the CDR3: TGTGCCAGTAGTAGGAGGGGGCGGGATGGCTACACCTTC. Its translation is CASSRRGRDGYTF. The complete variable domain, with remaining parts taken from reference TRBV19 and TRBJ1-2, reads DGGITQSPKYLFRKEGQNVTLSCEQNLNHDAMYWYRQDPGQGLRLIYYSQIVNDFQKGDIAEGYSVSREKKESFPLTVTSAQKNPTAFYLCASSRRGRDGYTFGSGTRLTVV.

This clone occurred once. The chain recombines TRBV27 with TRBJ1-2; 9 positions agree with TRBD1. Germline CDR1 reads MNHEY; CDR2 reads SMNVEV (reference sequence). V trimming: 2 bases; J trimming: 8 bases; junction bases outside the gene matches: 3. The CDR3 loop spans 13 amino acids. This CDR3 is CASSLGTGSGYTF. In nucleotides, the CDR3 is TGTGCCAGCAGTTTAGGGACAGGGAGCGGCTACACCTTC.

V is TRBV4-2 and J is TRBJ1-4, with D possibly TRBD1 on 6 matching bases. V lost 0 bases, J lost 8 bases, and 13 bases lay in between. The CDR3 has 15 amino acids. Germline assignment: CDR1 LGHNA and CDR2 YNFKEQ. CDR3 sequence: CASSQDLQGTEKLFF. The CDR3 region has the DNA TGTGCCAGCAGCCAAGATCTCCAGGGGACGGAAAAACTGTTTTTT.

The chain links TRBV25-1 to TRBJ2-3; D might be TRBD1 (6 bases). Trimming shortened V by 4 bases and J by 4 bases, and 24 bases separated the two germline ends. Looked up from germline, CDR1 is MGHDK and CDR2 is SYGVNS. CDR3 length: 18 amino acids. CDR3 amino acids: CASSALRVLLGAADTQYF. CDR3 sequence (DNA): TGTGCCAGCAGTGCTCTGCGAGTCTTGCTGGGGGCCGCAGATACGCAGTATTTT. The entire variable domain, with the rest obtained from reference TRBV25-1 and TRBJ2-3, is as follows: EADIYQTPRYLVIGTGKKITLECSQTMGHDKMYWYQQDPGMELHLIHYSYGVNSTEKGDLSSESTVSRIRTEHFPLTLESARPSHTSQYLCASSALRVLLGAADTQYFGPGTRLTVL.

This clone was found once. The rearrangement uses TRBV6-6 and TRBJ2-7; a possible D gene is TRBD1 (5 bases). Germline-derived CDR1 and CDR2 are MNHNY and SVGAGI (reference sequence). V was trimmed by 8 bases and J by 0 bases, leaving 11 bases between them. The CDR3 is made up of 13 amino acids. The chain's CDR3 is CASLTANSYEQYF. The CDR3, as DNA: TGTGCCAGCCTGACAGCTAACTCCTACGAGCAGTACTTC.

The chain uses TRBV4-1 and TRBJ2-2, with 8 bases fitting TRBD2. The CDR3 consists of 15 residues. V was clipped by 6 bases and J by 8 bases; unmatched bases: 11. Germline-derived CDR1 and CDR2 are MGHRA and YSYEKL. CDR3: CASRVAGLVRGELFF. For the CDR3, the DNA is TGCGCCAGCAGGGTTGCGGGACTAGTGAGGGGGGAGCTGTTTTTT.